This paragraph covers one T cell receptor (beta chain) sequence. The antigen remains unidentified. The data belong to a study of cytomegalovirus exposure and HLA in healthy donors. Assay: immunoSEQ multiplex PCR; the TCRdb copy retains only in-frame clones and omits some. The sample records 95,000 to 150,000 clones, over 65% being singletons. V lost 6 bases to trimming and J lost 11 bases, with 19 bases between them. The length of the CDR3 is 13 residues. The germline gives CDR1 SGHTA, CDR2 FQGNSA. General study findings and limits: A subsequent analysis found that TCR clusters from the first cohort also tended to co-occur in the 90 to 150 validation repertoires, with about 94% of cluster scores above 0. The classifier was said to identify cytomegalovirus status with high specificity and sensitivity.

The receptor's source is a woman aged 25 to 45 in good health and CMV-seronegative. Sequences were obtained from PBMCs. This sequence joins TRBV7-2 and TRBJ1-1; D gene unclear. The CDR3 coding sequence is TGTGCCAGCAGTTTATACATGGAGGCTGCCGCTTTCTTT. Translated, it gives CASSLYMEAAAFF. Together with reference TRBV7-2 and TRBJ1-1, the CDR3 gives the full variable domain: GAGVSQSPSNKVTEKGKDVELRCDPISGHTALYWYRQSLGQGLEFLIYFQGNSAPDKSGLPSDRFSAERTGGSVSTLTIQRTQQEDSAVYLCASSLYMEAAAFFGQGTRLTVV.